The rows below give T cell receptor beta chains drawn from one sample of a study of cytotoxic CD8 clonotypes in ibrutinib-treated CLL. Generated by immunoSEQ multiplex PCR, the TCRdb table keeps only in-frame clones and is missing some. The table lists more than 75,000 clones, more than 70% of them singletons. The specimen comprised PBMCs, sampled after 24 months of ibrutinib treatment. These receptors all stem from a human donor with chronic lymphocytic leukemia. CDR3s include the opening cysteine and the closing phenylalanine or tryptophan. D genes are given only for firm matches. Size values are once, few and many counts, or a class for expanded clones, and some rows have none.

j_call cdr3_length d_call v_call clone_size cdr3_aa cdr3_nt
TRBJ1-6 17 TRBD1 TRBV11-2 - CASSLVRTYRGNSPLHF TGTGCCAGCAGCTTAGTCCGGACGTACAGGGGGAATTCACCCCTCCACTTT
TRBJ2-2 16 - TRBV5-4 - CASSLAGAVDTGELFF TGTGCCAGCAGCTTGGCCGGGGCGGTGGACACCGGGGAGCTGTTTTTT
TRBJ2-1 12 TRBD2 TRBV13 - CASSFPGLAPFF TGTGCCAGCAGCTTCCCGGGACTAGCGCCGTTCTTC
TRBJ2-7 15 - TRBV7-2 - CASSPIQRTAHEQYF TGTGCCAGCAGCCCTATCCAAAGGACAGCCCACGAGCAGTACTTC
TRBJ2-3 12 - TRBV10-1 - CASSESADTQYF TGCGCCAGCAGTGAGAGTGCAGATACGCAGTATTTT
TRBJ2-2 12 - TRBV11-3 - CASSLDLGELFF TGTGCCAGCAGCTTAGATCTCGGGGAGCTGTTTTTT
TRBJ2-7 15 - TRBV4-1 - CASSQVGGNSYEQYF TGCGCCAGCAGCCAAGTTGGGGGGAACTCCTACGAGCAGTACTTC
TRBJ2-7 13 - TRBV5-1 - CASSEADSYEQYF TGCGCCAGCAGCGAGGCGGATTCCTACGAGCAGTACTTC
TRBJ1-5 13 TRBD1 TRBV30 - CAWSSTGGQPQHF TGTGCCTGGAGTTCCACAGGGGGTCAGCCCCAGCATTTT
TRBJ2-5 14 - TRBV6-1 - CASNPKGGQETQYF TGTGCCAGCAACCCGAAGGGGGGCCAAGAGACCCAGTACTTC
TRBJ2-7 13 - TRBV7-6 many CASGKNPSYEQYF TGTGCCAGCGGGAAGAACCCCTCCTACGAGCAGTACTTC
TRBJ1-2 13 TRBD1 TRBV7-2 - CATSGQLNYGYTF TGTGCCACCTCGGGACAGCTAAACTATGGCTACACCTTC
TRBJ2-3 15 TRBD1 TRBV6-1 - CASRQRGQGIDTQYF TGTGCCAGCAGACAGAGGGGGCAGGGTATAGATACGCAGTATTTT
TRBJ2-7 13 - TRBV29-1 - CSVDGGPFYEQYF TGCAGCGTTGACGGGGGGCCTTTCTACGAGCAGTACTTC
TRBJ1-3 15 - TRBV4-2 once CASSPKRGSGNTIYF TGTGCCAGCAGCCCGAAAAGGGGCTCTGGAAACACCATATATTTT
TRBJ2-1 15 TRBD2 TRBV5-4 - CASSLGLADYNEQFF TGTGCCAGCAGCCTAGGACTAGCGGACTACAATGAGCAGTTCTTC
TRBJ2-7 14 - TRBV2 - CASSVQGPSYEQYF TGTGCCAGCAGTGTCCAGGGCCCTTCCTACGAGCAGTACTTC
TRBJ1-1 16 - TRBV18 - CASSGGQGVLNTEAFF TGTGCCAGCTCAGGGGGCCAAGGAGTCTTGAACACTGAAGCTTTCTTT
TRBJ2-7 18 TRBD2 TRBV5-1 - CASSRSPGLAGGPYEQYF TGCGCCAGCAGCAGATCACCGGGACTAGCGGGAGGGCCTTACGAGCAGTACTTC
TRBJ1-2 11 - TRBV28 few CASSLFGGYTF TGTGCCAGCAGTTTATTTGGGGGCTACACCTTC
TRBJ2-1 15 - TRBV29-1 - CSVDRGVGSYNEQFF TGCAGCGTAGATAGAGGGGTCGGGTCCTACAATGAGCAGTTCTTC
TRBJ2-7 12 TRBD2 TRBV19 once CASSDRLATQYF TGTGCCAGTAGCGATCGACTAGCGACGCAGTACTTC
TRBJ2-1 15 - TRBV7-3 - CASSAAVSSYNEQFF TGTGCCAGCAGCGCAGCGGTAAGCTCCTACAATGAGCAGTTCTTC
TRBJ2-6 19 TRBD2 TRBV18 - CASSLAGTSGSSGANVLTF TGTGCCAGCTCACTCGCCGGGACTAGCGGGAGCTCTGGGGCCAACGTCCTGACTTTC
TRBJ2-6 13 - TRBV5-1 - CASSLSVANVLTF TGCGCCAGCAGCCTGTCTGTGGCCAACGTCCTGACTTTC